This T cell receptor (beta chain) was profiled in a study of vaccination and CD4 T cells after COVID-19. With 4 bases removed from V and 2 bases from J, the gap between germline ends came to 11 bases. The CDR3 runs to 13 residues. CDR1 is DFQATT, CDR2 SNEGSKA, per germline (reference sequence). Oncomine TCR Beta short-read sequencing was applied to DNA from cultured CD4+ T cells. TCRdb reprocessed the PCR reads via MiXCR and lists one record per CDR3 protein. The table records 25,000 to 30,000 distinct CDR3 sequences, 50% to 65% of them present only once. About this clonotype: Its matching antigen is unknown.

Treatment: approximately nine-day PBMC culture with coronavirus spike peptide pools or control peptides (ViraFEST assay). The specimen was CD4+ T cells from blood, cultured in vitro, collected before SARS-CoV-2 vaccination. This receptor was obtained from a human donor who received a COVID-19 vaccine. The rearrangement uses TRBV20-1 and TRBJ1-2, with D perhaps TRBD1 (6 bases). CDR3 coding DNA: TGCAGTGCTAATGGACAGCTCAACTATGGCTACACCTTC. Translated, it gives CSANGQLNYGYTF.